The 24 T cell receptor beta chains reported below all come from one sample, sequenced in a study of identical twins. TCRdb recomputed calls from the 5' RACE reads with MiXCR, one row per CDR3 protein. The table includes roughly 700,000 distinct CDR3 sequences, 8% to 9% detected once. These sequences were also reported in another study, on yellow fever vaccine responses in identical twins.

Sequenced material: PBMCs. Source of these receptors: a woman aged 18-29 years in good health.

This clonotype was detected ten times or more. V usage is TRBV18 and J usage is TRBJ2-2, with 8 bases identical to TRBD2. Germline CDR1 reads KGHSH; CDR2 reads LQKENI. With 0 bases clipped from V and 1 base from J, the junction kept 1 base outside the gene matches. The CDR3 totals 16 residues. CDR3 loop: CASSPPSGGNTGELFF. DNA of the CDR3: TGTGCCAGCTCACCACCGAGCGGGGGGAACACCGGGGAGCTGTTTTTT.

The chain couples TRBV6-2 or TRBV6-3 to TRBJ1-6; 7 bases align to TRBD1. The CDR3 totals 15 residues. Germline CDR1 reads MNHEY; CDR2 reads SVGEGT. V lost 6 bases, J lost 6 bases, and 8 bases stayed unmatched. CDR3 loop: CASRKRQGPNSPLHF. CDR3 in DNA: TGTGCCAGCAGAAAACGACAGGGACCTAATTCACCCCTCCACTTT.

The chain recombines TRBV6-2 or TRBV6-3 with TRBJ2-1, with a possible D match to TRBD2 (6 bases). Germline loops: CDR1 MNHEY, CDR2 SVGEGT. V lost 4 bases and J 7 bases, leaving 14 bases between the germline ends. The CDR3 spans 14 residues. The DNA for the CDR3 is TGTGCCAGCAGTTTCGGGAGTCGAGCGAATGAGCAGTTCTTC. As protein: CASSFGSRANEQFF.

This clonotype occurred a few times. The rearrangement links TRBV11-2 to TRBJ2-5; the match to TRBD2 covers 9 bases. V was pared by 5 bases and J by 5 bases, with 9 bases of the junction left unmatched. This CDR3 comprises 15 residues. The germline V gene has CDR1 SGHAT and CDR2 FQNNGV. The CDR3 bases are TGTGCCAGCAGCCTTAGCGGGAGTTCTTTGGAGACCCAGTACTTC. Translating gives CASSLSGSSLETQYF.

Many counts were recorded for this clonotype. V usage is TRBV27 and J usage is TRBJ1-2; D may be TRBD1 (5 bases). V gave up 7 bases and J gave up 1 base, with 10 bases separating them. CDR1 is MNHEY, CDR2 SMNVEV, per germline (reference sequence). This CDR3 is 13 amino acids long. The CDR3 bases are TGTGCCAGCAAAGCAGGGATTAACTATGGCTACACCTTC. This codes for CASKAGINYGYTF.

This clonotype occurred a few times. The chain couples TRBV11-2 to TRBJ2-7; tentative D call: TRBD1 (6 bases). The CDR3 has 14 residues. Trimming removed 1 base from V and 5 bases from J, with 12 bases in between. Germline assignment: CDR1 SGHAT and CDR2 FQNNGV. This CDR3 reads CASSLVTGFNEQYF. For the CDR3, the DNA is TGTGCCAGCAGCTTAGTTACAGGGTTCAACGAGCAGTACTTC.

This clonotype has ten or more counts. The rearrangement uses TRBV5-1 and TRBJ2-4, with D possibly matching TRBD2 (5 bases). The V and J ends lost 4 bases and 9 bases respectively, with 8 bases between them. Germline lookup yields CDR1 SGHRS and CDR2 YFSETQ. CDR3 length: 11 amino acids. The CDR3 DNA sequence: TGCGCCAGCAGCGCTGAGGGCATTCAGTACTTC. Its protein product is CASSAEGIQYF.

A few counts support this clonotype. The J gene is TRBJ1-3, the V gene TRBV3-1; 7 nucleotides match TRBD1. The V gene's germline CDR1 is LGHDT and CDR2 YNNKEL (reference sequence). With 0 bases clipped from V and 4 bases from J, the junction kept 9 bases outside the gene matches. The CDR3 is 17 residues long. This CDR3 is CASSQEGRGGSGNTIYF. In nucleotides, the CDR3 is TGTGCCAGCAGCCAAGAGGGCAGGGGGGGGTCCGGAAACACCATATATTTT.

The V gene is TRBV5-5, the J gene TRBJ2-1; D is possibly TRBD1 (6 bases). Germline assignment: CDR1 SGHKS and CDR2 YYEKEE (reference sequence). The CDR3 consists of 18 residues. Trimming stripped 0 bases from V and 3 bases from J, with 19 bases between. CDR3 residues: CASSLAHRTGFLYNEQFF. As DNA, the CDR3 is TGTGCCAGCAGCTTGGCCCACAGAACAGGGTTCCTCTACAATGAGCAGTTCTTC.

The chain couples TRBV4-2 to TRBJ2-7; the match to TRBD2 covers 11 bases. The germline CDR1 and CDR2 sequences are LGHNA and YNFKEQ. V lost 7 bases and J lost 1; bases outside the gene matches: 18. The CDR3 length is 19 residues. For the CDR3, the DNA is TGTGCCAGCACCCCAACCCCGGGACTAGCGGAAGAGGGGTCCTACGAGCAGTACTTC. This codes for CASTPTPGLAEEGSYEQYF.

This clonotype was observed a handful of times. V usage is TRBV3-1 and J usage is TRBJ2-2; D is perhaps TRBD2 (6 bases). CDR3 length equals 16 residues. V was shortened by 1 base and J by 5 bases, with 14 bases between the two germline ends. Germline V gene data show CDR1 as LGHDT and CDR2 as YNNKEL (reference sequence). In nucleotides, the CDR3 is TGTGCCAGCAGCCAAGTCGGACATGGGGGGACCGGGGAGCTGTTTTTT. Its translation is CASSQVGHGGTGELFF. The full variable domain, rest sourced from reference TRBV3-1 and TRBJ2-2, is DTAVSQTPKYLVTQMGNDKSIKCEQNLGHDTMYWYKQDSKKFLKIMFSYNNKELIINETVPNRFSPKSPDKAHLNLHINSLELGDSAVYFCASSQVGHGGTGELFFGEGSRLTVL.

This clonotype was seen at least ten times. CDR3: CSVEVGGFRAFF. The CDR3, as DNA: TGCAGCGTTGAAGTGGGAGGGTTTAGAGCTTTCTTT. The J gene is TRBJ1-1, the V gene TRBV29-1; D is ambiguous. The V gene's germline CDR1 is SQVTM and CDR2 ANQGSEA. Deletions cut 1 base from V and 10 bases from J, with 13 bases between. This CDR3 has 12 residues.

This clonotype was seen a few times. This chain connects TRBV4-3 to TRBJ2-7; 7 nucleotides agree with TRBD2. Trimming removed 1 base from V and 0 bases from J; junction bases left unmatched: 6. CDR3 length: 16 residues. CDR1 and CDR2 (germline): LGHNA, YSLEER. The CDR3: CASSQGSGGGSYEQYF. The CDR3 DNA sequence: TGCGCCAGCAGCCAAGGGAGTGGGGGGGGCTCCTACGAGCAGTACTTC.

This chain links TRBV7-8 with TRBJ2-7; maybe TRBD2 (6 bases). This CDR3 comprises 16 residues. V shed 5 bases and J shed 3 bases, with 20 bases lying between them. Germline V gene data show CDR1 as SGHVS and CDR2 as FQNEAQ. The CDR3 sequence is CASSVRGLTGSYEQYF. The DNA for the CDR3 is TGTGCCAGCAGCGTCCGGGGGTTGACCGGGAGCTACGAGCAGTACTTC.

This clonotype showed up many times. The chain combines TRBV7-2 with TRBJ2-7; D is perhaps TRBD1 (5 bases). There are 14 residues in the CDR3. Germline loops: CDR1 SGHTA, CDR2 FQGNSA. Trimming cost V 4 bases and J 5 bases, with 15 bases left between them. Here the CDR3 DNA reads TGTGCCAGCAGCTCCGGGCTCCAAGGGGACGAGCAGTACTTC. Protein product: CASSSGLQGDEQYF.

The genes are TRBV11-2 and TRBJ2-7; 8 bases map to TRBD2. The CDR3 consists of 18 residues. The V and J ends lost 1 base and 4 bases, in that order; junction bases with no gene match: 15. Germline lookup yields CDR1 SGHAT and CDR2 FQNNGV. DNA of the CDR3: TGTGCCAGCAGCTTAGTCACTCCAGCGGGGGCCCAAAGGTACGAGCAGTACTTC. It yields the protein CASSLVTPAGAQRYEQYF.

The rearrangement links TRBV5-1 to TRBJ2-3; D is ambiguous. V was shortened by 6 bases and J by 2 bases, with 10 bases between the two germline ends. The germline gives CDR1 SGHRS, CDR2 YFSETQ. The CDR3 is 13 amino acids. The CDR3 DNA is TGCGCCAGCACTCCTCCGGCCACAGATACGCAGTATTTT. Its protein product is CASTPPATDTQYF.

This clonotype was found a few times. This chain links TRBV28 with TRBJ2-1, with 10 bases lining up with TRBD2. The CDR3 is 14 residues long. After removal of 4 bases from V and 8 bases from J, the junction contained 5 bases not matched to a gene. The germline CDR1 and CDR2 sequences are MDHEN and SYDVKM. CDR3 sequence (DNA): TGTGCCAGCAGTTCGTATACTAGCGGGGATGAGCAGTTCTTC. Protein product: CASSSYTSGDEQFF.

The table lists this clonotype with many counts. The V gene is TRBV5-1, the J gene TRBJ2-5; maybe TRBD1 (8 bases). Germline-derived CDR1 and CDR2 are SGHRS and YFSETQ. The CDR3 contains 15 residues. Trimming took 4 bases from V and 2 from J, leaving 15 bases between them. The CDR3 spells CASSPQGGSQETQYF. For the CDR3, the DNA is TGCGCCAGCAGCCCACAGGGGGGGTCACAAGAGACCCAGTACTTC.

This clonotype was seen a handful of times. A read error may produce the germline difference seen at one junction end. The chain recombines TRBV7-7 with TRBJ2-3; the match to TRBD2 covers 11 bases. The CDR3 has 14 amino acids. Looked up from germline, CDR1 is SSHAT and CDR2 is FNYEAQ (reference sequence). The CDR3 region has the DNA TGTGCTAGCAGCCGAACTAGCGGGAGTTATACGCAGTATTTT. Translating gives CASSRTSGSYTQYF. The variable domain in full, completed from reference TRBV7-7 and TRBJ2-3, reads GAGVSQSPRYKVTKRGQDVTLRCDPISSHATLYWYQQALGQGPEFLTYFNYEAQPDKSGLPSDRFSAERPEGSISTLTIQRTEQRDSAMYRCASSRTSGSYTQYFGPGTRLTVL.

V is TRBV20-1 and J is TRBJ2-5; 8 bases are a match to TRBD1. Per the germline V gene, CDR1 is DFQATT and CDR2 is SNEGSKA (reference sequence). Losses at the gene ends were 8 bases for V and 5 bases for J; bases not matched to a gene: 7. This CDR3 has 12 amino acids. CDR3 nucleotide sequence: TGCAGTTCTGGACAGGGTGTGGAGACCCAGTACTTC. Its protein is CSSGQGVETQYF.

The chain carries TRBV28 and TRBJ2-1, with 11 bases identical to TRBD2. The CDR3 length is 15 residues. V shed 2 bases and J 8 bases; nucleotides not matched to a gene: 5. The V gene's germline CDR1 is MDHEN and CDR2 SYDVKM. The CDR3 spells CASSLTSGSMDEQFF. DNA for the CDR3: TGTGCCAGCAGTTTAACTAGCGGGAGTATGGATGAGCAGTTCTTC.

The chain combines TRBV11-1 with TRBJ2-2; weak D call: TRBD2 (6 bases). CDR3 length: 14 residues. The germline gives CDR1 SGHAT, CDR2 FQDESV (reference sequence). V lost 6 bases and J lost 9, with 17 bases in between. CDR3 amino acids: CASRLTREARELFF. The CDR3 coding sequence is TGTGCCAGCAGGCTTACAAGGGAGGCGAGGGAGCTGTTTTTT.

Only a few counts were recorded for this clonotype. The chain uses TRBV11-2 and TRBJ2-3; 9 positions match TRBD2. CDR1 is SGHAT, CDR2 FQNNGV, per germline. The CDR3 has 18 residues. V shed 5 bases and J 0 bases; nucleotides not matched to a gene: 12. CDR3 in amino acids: CASSITAGGFTSTDTQYF. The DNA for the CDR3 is TGTGCCAGCAGCATAACAGCGGGGGGTTTCACTAGCACAGATACGCAGTATTTT.